This passage covers 2 T cell receptor beta chains from one sample sequenced in a study of cytomegalovirus exposure and HLA in healthy donors. TCRdb's table, derived via immunoSEQ multiplex PCR, lists solely in-frame clones and lacks some. The sample includes about 170,000 clones, around 92% seen only once; the top ten take 9% to 12%. The sequencing input was PBMCs. The receptors derive from a woman aged 18-29 years in good health and CMV-seropositive.

The chain couples TRBV25-1 to TRBJ2-1; 8 bases are a match to TRBD2. The length of the CDR3 is 14 residues. Per the germline V gene, CDR1 is MGHDK and CDR2 is SYGVNS. J gave up 9 bases and V 4 bases, and 8 bases lay outside the gene matches. CDR3 coding DNA: TGTGCCAGCAGTGTGCGCGGGAGGACGAGTGAGCAGTTCTTC. Protein product: CASSVRGRTSEQFF. Drawing the rest from reference TRBV25-1 and TRBJ2-1, the complete variable domain is EADIYQTPRYLVIGTGKKITLECSQTMGHDKMYWYQQDPGMELHLIHYSYGVNSTEKGDLSSESTVSRIRTEHFPLTLESARPSHTSQYLCASSVRGRTSEQFFGPGTRLTVL.

The chain combines TRBV4-2 with TRBJ2-7; a weak D match, TRBD2 (6 bases). The CDR3 spans 11 residues. CDR1 and CDR2 (germline): LGHNA, YNFKEQ. The ends were cut back, 4 bases at V and 6 bases at J, with 7 bases in the middle. The DNA of the CDR3 is TGTGCCAGCAGCCCGGGAGTCGAGCAGTACTTC. Encoded protein: CASSPGVEQYF.